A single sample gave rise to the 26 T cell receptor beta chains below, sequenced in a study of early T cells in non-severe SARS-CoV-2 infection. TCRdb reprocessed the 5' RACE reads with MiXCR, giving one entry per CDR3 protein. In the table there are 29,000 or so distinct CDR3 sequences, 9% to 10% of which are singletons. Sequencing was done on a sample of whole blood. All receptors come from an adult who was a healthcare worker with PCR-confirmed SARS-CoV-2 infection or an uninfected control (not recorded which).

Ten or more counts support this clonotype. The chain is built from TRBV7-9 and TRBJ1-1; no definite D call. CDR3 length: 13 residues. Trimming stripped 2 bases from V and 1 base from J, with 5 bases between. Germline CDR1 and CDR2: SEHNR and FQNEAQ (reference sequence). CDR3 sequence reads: CASSLSENTEAFF. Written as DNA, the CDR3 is TGTGCCAGCAGCTTAAGCGAGAACACTGAAGCTTTCTTT.

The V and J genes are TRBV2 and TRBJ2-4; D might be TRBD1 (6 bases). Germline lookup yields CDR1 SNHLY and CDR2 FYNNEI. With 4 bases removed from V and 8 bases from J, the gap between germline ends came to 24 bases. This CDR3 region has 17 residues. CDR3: CASSASYHGQLGDIQYF. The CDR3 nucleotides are TGTGCCAGCAGTGCGTCATATCACGGACAGTTAGGAGACATTCAGTACTTC. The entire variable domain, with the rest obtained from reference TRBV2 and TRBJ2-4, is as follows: EPEVTQTPSHQVTQMGQEVILRCVPISNHLYFYWYRQILGQKVEFLVSFYNNEISEKSEIFDDQFSVERPDGSNFTLKIRSTKLEDSAMYFCASSASYHGQLGDIQYFGAGTRLSVL.

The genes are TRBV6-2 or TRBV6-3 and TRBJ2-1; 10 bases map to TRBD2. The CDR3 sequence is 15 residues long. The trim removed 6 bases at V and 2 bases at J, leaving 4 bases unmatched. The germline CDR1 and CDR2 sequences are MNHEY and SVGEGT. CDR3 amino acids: CASRISGGTYNEQFF. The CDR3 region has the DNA TGTGCCAGCAGAATTAGCGGGGGGACCTACAATGAGCAGTTCTTC.

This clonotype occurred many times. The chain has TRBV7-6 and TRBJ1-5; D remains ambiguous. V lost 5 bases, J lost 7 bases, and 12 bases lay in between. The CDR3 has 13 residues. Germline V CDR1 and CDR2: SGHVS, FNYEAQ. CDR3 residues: CASSNYADQPQHF. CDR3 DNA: TGTGCCAGCAGCAACTACGCAGACCAGCCCCAGCATTTT.

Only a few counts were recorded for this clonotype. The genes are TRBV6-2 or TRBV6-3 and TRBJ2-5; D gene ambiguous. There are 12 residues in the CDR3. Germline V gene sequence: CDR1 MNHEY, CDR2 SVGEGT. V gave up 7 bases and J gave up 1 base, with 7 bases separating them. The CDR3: CASTAGQETQYF. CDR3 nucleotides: TGTGCCAGCACCGCCGGCCAAGAGACCCAGTACTTC.

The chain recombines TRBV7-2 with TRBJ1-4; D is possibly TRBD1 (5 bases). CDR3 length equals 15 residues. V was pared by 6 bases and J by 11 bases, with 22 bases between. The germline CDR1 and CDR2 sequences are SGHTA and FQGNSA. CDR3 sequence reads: CASSSPCSGRGKLFF. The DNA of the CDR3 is TGTGCCAGCAGTTCCCCCTGCAGCGGCCGGGGGAAACTGTTTTTT.

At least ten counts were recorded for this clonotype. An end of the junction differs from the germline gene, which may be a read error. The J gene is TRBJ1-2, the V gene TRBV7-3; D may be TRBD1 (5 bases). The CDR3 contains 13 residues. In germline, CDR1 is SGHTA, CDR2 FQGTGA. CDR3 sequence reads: CASRLTGGSDFTF. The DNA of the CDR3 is TGTGCCAGCAGGTTAACAGGAGGTTCGGACTTCACCTTC.

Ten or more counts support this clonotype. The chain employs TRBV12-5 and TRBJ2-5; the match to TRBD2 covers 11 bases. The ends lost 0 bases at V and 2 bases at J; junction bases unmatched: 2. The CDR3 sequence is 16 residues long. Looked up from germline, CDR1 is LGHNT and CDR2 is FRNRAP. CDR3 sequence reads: CASGLVWTSGQETQYF. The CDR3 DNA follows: TGTGCTAGTGGTTTGGTATGGACTAGCGGGCAAGAGACCCAGTACTTC.

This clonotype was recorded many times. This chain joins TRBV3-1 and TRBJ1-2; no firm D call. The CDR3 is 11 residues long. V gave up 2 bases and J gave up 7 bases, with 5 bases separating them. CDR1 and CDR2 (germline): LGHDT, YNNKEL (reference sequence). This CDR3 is CASSQYTGYTF. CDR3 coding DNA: TGTGCCAGCAGCCAATATACTGGCTACACCTTC. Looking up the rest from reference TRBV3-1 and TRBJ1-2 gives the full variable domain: DTAVSQTPKYLVTQMGNDKSIKCEQNLGHDTMYWYKQDSKKFLKIMFSYNNKELIINETVPNRFSPKSPDKAHLNLHINSLELGDSAVYFCASSQYTGYTFGSGTRLTVV.

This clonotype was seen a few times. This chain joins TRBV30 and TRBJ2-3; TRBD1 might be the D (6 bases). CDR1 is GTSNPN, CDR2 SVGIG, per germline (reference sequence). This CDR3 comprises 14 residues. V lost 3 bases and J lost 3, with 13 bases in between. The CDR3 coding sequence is TGTGCCTGGAGCCGTGGGGGCAGTACAGATACGCAGTATTTT. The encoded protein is CAWSRGGSTDTQYF.

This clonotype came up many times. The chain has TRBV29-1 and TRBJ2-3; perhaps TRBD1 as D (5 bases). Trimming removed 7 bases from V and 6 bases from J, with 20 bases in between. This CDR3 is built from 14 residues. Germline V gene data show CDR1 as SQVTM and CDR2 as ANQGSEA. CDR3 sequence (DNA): TGCAGCGCGAACCGTCACACACCAGGGGATACGCAGTATTTT. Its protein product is CSANRHTPGDTQYF.

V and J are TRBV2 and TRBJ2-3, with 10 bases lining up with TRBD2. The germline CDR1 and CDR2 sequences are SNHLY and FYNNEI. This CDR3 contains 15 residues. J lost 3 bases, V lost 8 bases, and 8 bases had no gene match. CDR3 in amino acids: CASRSGGAWTDTQYF. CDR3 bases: TGTGCCAGCCGGAGCGGGGGGGCATGGACAGATACGCAGTATTTT.

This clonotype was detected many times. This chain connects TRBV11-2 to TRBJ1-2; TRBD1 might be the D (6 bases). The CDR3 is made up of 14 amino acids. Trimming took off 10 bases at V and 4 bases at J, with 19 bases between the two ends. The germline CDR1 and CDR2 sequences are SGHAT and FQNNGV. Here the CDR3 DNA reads TGTGCCACCCAATCACTAGACAGGATCTATGGCTACACCTTC. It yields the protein CATQSLDRIYGYTF.

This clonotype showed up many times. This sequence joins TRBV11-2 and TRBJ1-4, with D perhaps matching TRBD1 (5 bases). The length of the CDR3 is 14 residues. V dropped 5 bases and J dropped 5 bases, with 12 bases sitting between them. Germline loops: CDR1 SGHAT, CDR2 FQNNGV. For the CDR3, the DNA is TGTGCCAGCAGCCCTGTTGGGGGGAATGAAAAACTGTTTTTT. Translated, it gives CASSPVGGNEKLFF.

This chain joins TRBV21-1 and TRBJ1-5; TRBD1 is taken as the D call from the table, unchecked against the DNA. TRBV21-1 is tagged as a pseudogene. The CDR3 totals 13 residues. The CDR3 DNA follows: TGTGCCAGCAGCAAACAGGGTAGGCAGCCCCAGCATTTT. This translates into CASSKQGRQPQHF.

DNA for the CDR3: TGTGCCTGGAGCCCCACGCACGGGGGCCGGCTTGAAGCTTTCTTT. Protein: CAWSPTHGGRLEAFF. The rearrangement joins TRBV30 to TRBJ1-1; maybe TRBD1 (6 bases). Germline assignment: CDR1 GTSNPN and CDR2 SVGIG (reference sequence). The length of the CDR3 is 15 residues. V was trimmed by 3 bases and J by 7 bases, leaving 21 bases between them.

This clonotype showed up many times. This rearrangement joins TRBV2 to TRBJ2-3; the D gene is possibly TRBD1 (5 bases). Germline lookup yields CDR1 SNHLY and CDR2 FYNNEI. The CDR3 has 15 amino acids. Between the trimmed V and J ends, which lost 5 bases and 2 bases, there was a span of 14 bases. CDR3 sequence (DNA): TGTGCCAGCAGTAAAGGGGCGCCCTCCACAGATACGCAGTATTTT. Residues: CASSKGAPSTDTQYF. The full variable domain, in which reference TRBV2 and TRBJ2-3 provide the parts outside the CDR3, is EPEVTQTPSHQVTQMGQEVILRCVPISNHLYFYWYRQILGQKVEFLVSFYNNEISEKSEIFDDQFSVERPDGSNFTLKIRSTKLEDSAMYFCASSKGAPSTDTQYFGPGTRLTVL.

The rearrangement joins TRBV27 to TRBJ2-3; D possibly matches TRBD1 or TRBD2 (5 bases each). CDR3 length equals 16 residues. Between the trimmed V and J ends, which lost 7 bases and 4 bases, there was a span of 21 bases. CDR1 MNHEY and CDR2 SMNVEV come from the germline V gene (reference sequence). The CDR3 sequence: CASTRGGGWAADTQYF. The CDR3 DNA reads TGTGCCAGCACCCGGGGCGGCGGTTGGGCCGCAGATACGCAGTATTTT.

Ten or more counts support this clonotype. The CDR3 loop is CASSKVGGPPRGNKNIQYF. The CDR3 region has the DNA TGTGCCAGCAGCAAAGTTGGAGGCCCCCCTCGCGGGAACAAAAACATTCAGTACTTC. This rearrangement joins TRBV21-1 to TRBJ2-4; the table's D call, TRBD1, has no DNA check behind it. TRBV21-1 represents a pseudogene. The CDR3 is 19 residues long.

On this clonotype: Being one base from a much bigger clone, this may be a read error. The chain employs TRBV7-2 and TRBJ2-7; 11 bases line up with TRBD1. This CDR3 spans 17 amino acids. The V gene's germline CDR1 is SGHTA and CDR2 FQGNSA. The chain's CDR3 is CASSQPPQDRGLREQNF. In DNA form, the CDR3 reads TGTGCCAGCAGCCAACCCCCCCAGGACAGGGGGCTGAGGGAGCAGAACTTC.

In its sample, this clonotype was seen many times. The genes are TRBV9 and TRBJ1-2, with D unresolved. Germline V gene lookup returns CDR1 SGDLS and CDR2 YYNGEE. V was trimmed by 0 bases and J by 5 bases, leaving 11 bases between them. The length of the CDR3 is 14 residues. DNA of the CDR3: TGTGCCAGCAGCGTAGCTTACGATTCATATGGCTACACCTTC. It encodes CASSVAYDSYGYTF.

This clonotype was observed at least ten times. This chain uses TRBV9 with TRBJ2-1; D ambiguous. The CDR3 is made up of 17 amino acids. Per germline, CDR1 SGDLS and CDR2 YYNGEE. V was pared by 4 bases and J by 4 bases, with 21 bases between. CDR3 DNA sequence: TGTGCCAGCAGCTTCTCCCCCCCGGAAGGCCTTTACAATGAGCAGTTCTTC. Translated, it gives CASSFSPPEGLYNEQFF.

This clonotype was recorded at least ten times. The CDR3 loop is CASSPSRGIGEKLFF. The CDR3 nucleotides are TGTGCCAGCAGCCCATCACGGGGGATAGGGGAAAAACTGTTTTTT. This chain uses TRBV5-4 with TRBJ1-4; TRBD1 might be the D (5 bases). CDR1 is SGHNT and CDR2 is YYREEE in the germline V gene (reference sequence). The CDR3 is 15 residues long. With 4 bases removed from V and 8 bases from J, the gap between germline ends came to 18 bases.

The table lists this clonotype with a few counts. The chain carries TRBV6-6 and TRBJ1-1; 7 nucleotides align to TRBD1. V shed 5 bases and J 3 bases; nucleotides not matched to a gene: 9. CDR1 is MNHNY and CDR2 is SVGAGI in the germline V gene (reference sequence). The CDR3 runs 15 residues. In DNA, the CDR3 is TGTGCCAGCAGTACCGATAGACAGGGATACACTGAAGCTTTCTTT. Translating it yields CASSTDRQGYTEAFF.

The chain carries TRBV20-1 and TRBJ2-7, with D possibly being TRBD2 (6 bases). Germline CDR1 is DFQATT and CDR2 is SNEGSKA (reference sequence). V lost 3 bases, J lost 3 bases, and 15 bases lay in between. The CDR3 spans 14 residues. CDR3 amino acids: CSASLPGLGYEQYF. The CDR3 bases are TGCAGTGCTAGCCTCCCGGGACTGGGCTACGAGCAGTACTTC.

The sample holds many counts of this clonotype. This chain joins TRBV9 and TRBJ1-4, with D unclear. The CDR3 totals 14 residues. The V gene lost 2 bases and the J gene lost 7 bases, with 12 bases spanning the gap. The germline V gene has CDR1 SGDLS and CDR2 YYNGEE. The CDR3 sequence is CASSVEVLGEKLFF. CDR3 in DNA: TGTGCCAGCAGCGTGGAGGTTCTGGGTGAAAAACTGTTTTTT.